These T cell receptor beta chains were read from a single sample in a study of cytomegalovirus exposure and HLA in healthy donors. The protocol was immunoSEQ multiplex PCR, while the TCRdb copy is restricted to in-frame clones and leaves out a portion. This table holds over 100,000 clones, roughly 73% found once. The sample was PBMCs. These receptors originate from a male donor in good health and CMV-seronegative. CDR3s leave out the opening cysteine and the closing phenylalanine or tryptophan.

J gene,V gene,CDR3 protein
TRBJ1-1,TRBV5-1,ASSLGVGLNTEAF
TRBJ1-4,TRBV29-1,SARRENEKLF
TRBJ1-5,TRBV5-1,ASSLETGLGQPQH
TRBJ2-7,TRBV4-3,ASSQGSGVAYEQY
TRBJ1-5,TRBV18,ASSPPLGAGTRNQPQH
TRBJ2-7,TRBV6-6,ASSHPGTGKFEQY
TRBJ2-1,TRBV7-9,ASSQDRARDDEQF
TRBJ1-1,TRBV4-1,ASSRGGTLNTEAF
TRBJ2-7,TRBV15,ATSSGQSREQY
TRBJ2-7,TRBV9,ASSVGAGAVGLKQY
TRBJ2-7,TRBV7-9,SSSSQGGQY
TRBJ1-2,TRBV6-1,ASSEYGYGYT
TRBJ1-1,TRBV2,ASSYRRVRTEAF
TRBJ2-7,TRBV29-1,SVGTSYEQY
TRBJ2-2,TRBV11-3,ASSLLAGLNTGELF
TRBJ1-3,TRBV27,ASSPITGGSGNTIY
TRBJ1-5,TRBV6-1,ASSLRQGENQPQH
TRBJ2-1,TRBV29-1,SVLQGAEQF
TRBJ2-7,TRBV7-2,ASSLTGGQEQY
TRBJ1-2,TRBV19,ASSIVSDRGHAYGYT
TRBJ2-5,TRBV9,ASSATGWTSQETQY
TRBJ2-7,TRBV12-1,ASIPSGGAWEQY
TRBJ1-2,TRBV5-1,ASSLIRGSGYGYT
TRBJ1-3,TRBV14,ASSQDRGWATGNTIY
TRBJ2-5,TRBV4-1,ASSQAARQGGETQY
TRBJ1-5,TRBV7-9,ASSPGQVGPQH
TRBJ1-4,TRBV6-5,ASSRGTANEKLF
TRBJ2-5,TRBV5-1,ASSSGTPPQETQY
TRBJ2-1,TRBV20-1,SASRYNEQF
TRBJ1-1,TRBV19,ASSGRATGGPNTEAF
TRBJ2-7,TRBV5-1,ASSGPGQGAYEQY
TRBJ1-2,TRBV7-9,ASSLTGGHGYT
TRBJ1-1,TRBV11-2,ASSPLKGLNTEAF
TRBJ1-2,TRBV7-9,ASSLGQGYGYT
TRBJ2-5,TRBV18,ASSRDRQETQY